The rows below give T cell receptor beta chains drawn from one sample of a study of blood T cell repertoires in COVID-19. Data came from immunoSEQ multiplex PCR; TCRdb stores just in-frame clones and leaves some out. This sample has about 480,000 clones, with approximately 88% found just once. Sequencing was carried out using peripheral blood. Receptor source: a woman in her forties or fifties with COVID-19, enrolled during active disease. CDR3s include the opening cysteine and the closing phenylalanine or tryptophan.

>TRBV6-6
CASSYPVREGTEAFF
>TRBV4-1
CASSQGLGSTDTQYF
>TRBV30
CAWCSQGSYTEAFF
>TRBV28
CKAGMPGGYGYTF
>TRBV29-1
CSVGTPRSYEQYF
>TRBV27
CASGQSYEQYF
>TRBV30
CAGGTGSSYNSPLHF
>TRBV12-3/TRBV12-4
CASEIGTNNEQFF
>TRBV9
CASSAEAFGTSWDTIYF
>TRBV6-5
CASSFGQGMGETQYF
>TRBV29-1
CSVIDSYGYTF
>TRBV29-1
CSAETGTHYGYTF
>TRBV10-1
CASSELGQGGNEQFF
>TRBV5-4
CASSPDGSRWGYTF
>TRBV5-1
CASSLTGADYGYTF
>TRBV7-9
CASSAGGGPHSYEQYF
>TRBV30
CAWSGGPGQNNEKLFF
>TRBV4-1
CASSQYKGGVETQYF
>TRBV28
CASSSSAYGRDRVMDTQYF
>TRBV19
CASSRRQGDTEAFF
>TRBV6-1
CASSETSGVPGDF
>TRBV11-2
CASNNRGYNEQFF
>TRBV15
CATSRPSGTGLYGYTF
>TRBV21-1
CASSIRDRADGYTF
>TRBV19
CASSPPGQVLNTEAFF
>TRBV13
CASSFTGGGYTF
>TRBV25-1
CASSGLSGGEGNQPQHF
>TRBV7-3
CASSSLAGGRFSTDTQYF
>TRBV29-1
CSVDLREGDRGQFGYTF
>TRBV19
CASSVKLYSNQPQHF
>TRBV6-6
CASSGRVSTGELFF